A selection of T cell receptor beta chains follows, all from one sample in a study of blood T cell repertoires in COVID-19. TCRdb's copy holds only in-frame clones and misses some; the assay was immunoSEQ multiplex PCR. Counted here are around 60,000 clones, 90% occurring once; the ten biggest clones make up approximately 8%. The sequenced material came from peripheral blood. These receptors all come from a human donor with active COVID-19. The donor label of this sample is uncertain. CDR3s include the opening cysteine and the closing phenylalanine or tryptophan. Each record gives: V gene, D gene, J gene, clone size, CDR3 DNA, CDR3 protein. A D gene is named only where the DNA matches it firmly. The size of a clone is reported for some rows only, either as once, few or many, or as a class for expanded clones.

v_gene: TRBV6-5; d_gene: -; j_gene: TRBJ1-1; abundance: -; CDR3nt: TGTGCCAGCAGTTACTCTACAGGGTCTATCGTCTTTGGAGCTTTCTTT; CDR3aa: CASSYSTGSIVFGAFF
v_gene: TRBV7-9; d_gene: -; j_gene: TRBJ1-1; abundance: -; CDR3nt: TGTGCCAGCGCCTCGGGGGGGAGGACTGAAGCTTTCTTT; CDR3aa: CASASGGRTEAFF
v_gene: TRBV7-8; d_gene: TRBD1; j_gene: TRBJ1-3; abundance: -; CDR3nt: TGTGCCAGCAGCTGGAGGACAGGGCAAGGAAACACCATATATTTT; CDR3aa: CASSWRTGQGNTIYF
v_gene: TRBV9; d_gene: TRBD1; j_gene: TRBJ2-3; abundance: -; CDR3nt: TGTGCCAGCAGCCCCTGGGACAGTCGAGGCACAGATACGCAGTATTTT; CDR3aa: CASSPWDSRGTDTQYF
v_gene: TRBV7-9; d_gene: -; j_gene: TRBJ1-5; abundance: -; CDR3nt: TGTGCCAGCAGCTTAGCGGCCCGGGAGCCCCAGCATTTT; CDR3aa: CASSLAAREPQHF
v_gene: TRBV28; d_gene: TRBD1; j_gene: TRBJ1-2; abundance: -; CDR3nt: TGTGCCAGCAGTTTAGGGACAGGGTTTAACTATGGCTACACCTTC; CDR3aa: CASSLGTGFNYGYTF
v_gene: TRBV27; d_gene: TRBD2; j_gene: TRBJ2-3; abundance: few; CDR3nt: TGTGCCACGCGGGGCTTACTAGCGGGTTGGGATACGCAGTATTTT; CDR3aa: CATRGLLAGWDTQYF
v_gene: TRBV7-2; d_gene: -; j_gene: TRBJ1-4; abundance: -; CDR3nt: TGTGCCAGCAGCTTAGTAGGCCAGGTCCCGGGGAAACTGTTTTTT; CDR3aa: CASSLVGQVPGKLFF
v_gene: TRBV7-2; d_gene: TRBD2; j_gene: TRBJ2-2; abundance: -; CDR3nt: TGTGCCAGCAGCACCGGGACTAGGCCGACCGGGGAGCTGTTTTTT; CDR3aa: CASSTGTRPTGELFF
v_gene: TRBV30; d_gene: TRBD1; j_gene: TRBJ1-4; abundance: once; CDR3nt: TGTGCCTGTCTAATGGACAGGGAGGATGAAAAACTGTTTTTT; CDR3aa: CACLMDREDEKLFF
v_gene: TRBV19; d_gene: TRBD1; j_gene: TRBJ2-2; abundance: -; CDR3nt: TGTGCCAGTAGTATCCTCTTGTACAGGGGCGCCGGGGAGCTGTTTTTT; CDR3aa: CASSILLYRGAGELFF
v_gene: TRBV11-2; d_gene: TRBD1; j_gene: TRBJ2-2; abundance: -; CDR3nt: TGTGCCAGCAGCTTGGACAGGAGTAACACCGGGGAGCTGTTTTTT; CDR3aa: CASSLDRSNTGELFF
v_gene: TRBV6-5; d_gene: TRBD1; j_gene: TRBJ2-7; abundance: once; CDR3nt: TGTGCCAGCAGAAACTCCGGGACAGGCCCCTACGAGCAGTACTTC; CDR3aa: CASRNSGTGPYEQYF
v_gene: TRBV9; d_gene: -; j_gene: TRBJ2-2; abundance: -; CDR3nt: TGTGCCAGCAGGCGGACATCCTCCGGGGAGCTGTTTTTT; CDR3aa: CASRRTSSGELFF
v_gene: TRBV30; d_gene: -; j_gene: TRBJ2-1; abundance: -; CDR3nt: TGTGCCGCTCCTCGGGGGAATTCTAATGAGCAGTTCTTC; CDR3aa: CAAPRGNSNEQFF
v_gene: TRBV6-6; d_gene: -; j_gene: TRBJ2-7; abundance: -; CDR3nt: TGTGCCAGCAGTTACTCAGGCAGGGTCTACGAGCAGTACTTC; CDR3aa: CASSYSGRVYEQYF
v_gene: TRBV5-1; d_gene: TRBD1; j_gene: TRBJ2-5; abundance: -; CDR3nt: TGCGCCAGCCGGGACAGCACCCAAGAGACCCAGTACTTC; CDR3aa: CASRDSTQETQYF
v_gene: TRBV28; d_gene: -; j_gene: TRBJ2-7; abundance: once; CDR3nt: TGTGCCAGCAGACCCAGGCCCAGGGTCTACGAGCAGTACTTC; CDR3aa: CASRPRPRVYEQYF
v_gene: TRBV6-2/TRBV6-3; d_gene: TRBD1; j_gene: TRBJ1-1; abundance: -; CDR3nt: TGTGCCAGCAGTTACGGGACAGGGCGGGACACTGAAGCTTTCTTT; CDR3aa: CASSYGTGRDTEAFF
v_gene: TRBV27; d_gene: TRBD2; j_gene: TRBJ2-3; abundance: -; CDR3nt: TGTGCCAGCAGTCCGAGGACGGTGCGGGGGTTTACGCAGTATTTT; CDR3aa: CASSPRTVRGFTQYF
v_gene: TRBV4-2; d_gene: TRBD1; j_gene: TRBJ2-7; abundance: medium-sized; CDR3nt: TGTGCCAGCAGCCCAACCGGGACAGGGGCCTACGAGCAGTACTTC; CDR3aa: CASSPTGTGAYEQYF
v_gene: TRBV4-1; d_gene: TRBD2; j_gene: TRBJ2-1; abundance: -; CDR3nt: TGCGCCAGCAGCCAAGGACTAGCGGGAGGGGACGAGCAGTTCTTC; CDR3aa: CASSQGLAGGDEQFF